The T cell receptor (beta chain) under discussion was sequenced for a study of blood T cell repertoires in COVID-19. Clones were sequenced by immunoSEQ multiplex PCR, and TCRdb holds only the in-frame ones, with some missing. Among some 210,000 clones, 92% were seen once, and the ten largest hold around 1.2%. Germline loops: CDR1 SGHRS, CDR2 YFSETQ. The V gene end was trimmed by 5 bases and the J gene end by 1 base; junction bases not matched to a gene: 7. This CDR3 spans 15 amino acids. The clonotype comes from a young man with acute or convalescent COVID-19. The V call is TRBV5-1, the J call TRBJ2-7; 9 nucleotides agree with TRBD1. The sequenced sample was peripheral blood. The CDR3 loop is CASSLTGGLSYEQYF. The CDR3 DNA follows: TGCGCCAGCAGTCTGACAGGGGGGCTTTCCTACGAGCAGTACTTC.